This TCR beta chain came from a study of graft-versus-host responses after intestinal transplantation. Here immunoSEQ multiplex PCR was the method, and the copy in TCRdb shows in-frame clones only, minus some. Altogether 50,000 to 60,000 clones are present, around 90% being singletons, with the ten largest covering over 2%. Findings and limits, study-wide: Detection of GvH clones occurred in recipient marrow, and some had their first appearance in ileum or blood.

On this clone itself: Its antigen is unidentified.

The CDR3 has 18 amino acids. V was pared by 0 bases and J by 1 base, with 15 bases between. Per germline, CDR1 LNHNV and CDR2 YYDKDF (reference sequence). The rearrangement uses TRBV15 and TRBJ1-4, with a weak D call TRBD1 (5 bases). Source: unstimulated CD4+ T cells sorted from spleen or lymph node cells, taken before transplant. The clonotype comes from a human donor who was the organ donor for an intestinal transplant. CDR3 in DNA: TGTGCCACCAGCAGAGATTCTAGTCCAGGGTTAACTAATGAAAAACTGTTTTTT. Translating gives CATSRDSSPGLTNEKLFF.